This T cell receptor beta chain appears in the sequencing data of a study of T cells in Graves' hyperthyroidism and ophthalmopathy. Note on this clonotype: Its antigen is not identified.

The investigators amplified TCR beta CDR3 regions from RNA transcripts. In the first-round RT-PCR of the TCR CDR3, the HTBI primer set was used. TCRdb itself ran the multiplex PCR reads through MiXCR, one entry per CDR3 protein. Counted here are a few hundred thousand distinct CDR3 sequences, roughly a fifth occurring once; the ten biggest clones make up roughly 39%. CDR1 and CDR2 (germline): SGHNT, YYREEE (reference sequence). This CDR3 has 17 amino acids. Trimming took off 2 bases at V and 5 bases at J, with 21 bases between the two ends. Findings and caveats of the study: Ophthalmopathy was identified by the model a median about 6 months ahead of onset.

Input material: blood. J is TRBJ2-3 and V is TRBV5-4; perhaps TRBD2 as D (6 bases). This TCR was sampled from a man aged 45 to 65 with Graves' ophthalmopathy. Here the CDR3 reads CASSFIPAGTVVDTQYF. CDR3 DNA sequence: TGTGCCAGCAGCTTCATTCCAGCGGGTACCGTAGTAGATACGCAGTATTTT. Filled out from reference TRBV5-4 and TRBJ2-3, the complete variable domain reads ETGVTQSPTHLIKTRGQQVTLRCSSQSGHNTVSWYQQALGQGPQFIFQYYREEENGRGNFPPRFSGLQFPNYSSELNVNALELDDSALYLCASSFIPAGTVVDTQYFGPGTRLTVL.